This paragraph covers one T cell receptor (beta chain) sequence. Its recognized antigen is unknown. Base qualities are missing; no much larger clone stands one base away. This specimen belongs to a study of identical twins (dated by TCRdb to 2016 to 2017). For the wider study: TCR alpha and beta repertoires from monozygotic twins, unrelated adults of various ages and cord blood were deep-sequenced to test whether fetal clonotypes persist. To rule out contamination, replicate twin experiments were performed at different times with different library preparation protocols. What the work shows at the level of the full study, not this receptor alone: Because the same donors could not be followed over many years, the conclusions relied on cross-sectional statistical analysis. Invariant T cells such as MAIT and iNKT could partly confound zero-insertion analyses, though diverse VJ usage argued against this for most clonotypes. Excess twin sharing in beta out-of-frame sequences was weaker because fewer shared sequences lowered the signal-to-noise ratio. Fewer insertions were carried by abundant cord blood beta clonotypes, a similar but weaker trend appeared in young adult naive repertoires, and no such trend appeared in memory repertoires. Out-of-frame TCR alpha sequences shared between twins showed an excess of low generation-probability sequences compared with coincidental sharing between unrelated individuals. Recombination models systematically underestimated out-of-frame TCR alpha sharing in monozygotic twins but agreed with sharing between unrelated individuals.

The CDR3 goes from the cysteine to the phenylalanine over 16 residues. Here the CDR3 DNA is all that survives: 48 bases in frame from base 1. As encoded in the germline V gene, CDR1 is SGHVS while CDR2 is FQNEAQ. V is pared back by 4 bases and J by 0 bases, with 13 bases lying between the germline termini. Only healthy Caucasian donors were included. Three pairs of female monozygotic twins, all aged about 18 to 29 years, were included in the twin cohort. Miltenyi CD45RO+ enrichment and human naive T-cell isolation kits were used to isolate memory (CD45RO+) and naive T cells from PBMC. The library relied on 5' RACE. Data came from an Illumina HiSeq 2000. A universal primer binding site was added through template switching, and the final cDNA carried a unique molecular identifier so that TCR cDNA molecules could be counted accurately. Specific primers in the conserved constant-segment region were used to synthesize first-strand cDNA for TCR alpha and beta chains. To control for contamination, each cDNA library was double barcoded with a SMART-Mk sample barcode plus Illumina barcodes. TruSeq adapter sequences and Illumina sample barcodes were added in two successive PCR steps. The Illumina HiSeq platform was used with custom primers to sequence TCR alpha and beta cDNA libraries. For the original study's pipeline: Raw reads were processed with MiGEC to extract unique molecular identifiers, and MiXCR was used to determine CDR3 positions. Recombination models were inferred per individual with the repgenHMM and IGoR tools using an EM algorithm. The analysis of shared clonotypes was done with the tcR package in R, with sharing normalized by the product of cloneset sizes. To study raw recombination free of thymic and clonal selection effects, out-of-frame nonproductive sequences were analyzed. The public reads were reanalyzed by TCRdb: fastp trimming at Q25, MiXCR alignment, in-frame beta chains only. Rows are combined by CDR3 protein, so each entry shows the most common genes and DNA. These V and J calls are TCRdb output, not the study's own analysis. The sample table shows about 240,000 distinct CDR3 sequences, and 9.5% to 15% are seen once. The ten most abundant clones make up approximately 4% of the sample.

The same data also contributed to another study, on yellow fever vaccine responses in identical twins. Taken from the second paper: According to the authors, the vaccine-induced T cell response in identical twins seemed to be partly convergent and partly specific to each individual. The study precisely tracked vaccine-responding T cell clones in identical twins.

The V and J segments used are TRBV7-8 and TRBJ1-5, with the D gene not confidently named. Sequenced input: memory (CD45RO+) T cells sorted from blood. The cell subset or site label of this sample denotes: CD45RO+ enriched T cells. The source is a woman under 30 in good health. DNA sequence: TGTGCCAGCAGCTCAAAGCAGGATAATAGCAATCAGCCCCAGCATTTT. Its translation is CASSSKQDNSNQPQHF.